This T cell receptor (beta chain) is from a study of metastatic and nonmetastatic thyroid tumors. Study-wide background: Peripheral blood and tumor or nodule samples from malignant and benign thyroid patients were compared.

TCRdb reanalyzed the PCR reads with MiXCR. This repertoire shows about 32,000 clones, 20% found once; its top ten account for roughly 8%. This clone ranks as medium-sized. Thyroid surgery was preceded by no treatment in any patient. Sequencing used blood. This clonotype was obtained from a female donor with papillary thyroid cancer or a benign thyroid nodule (not recorded which). Some clones in this sample may be carry-over from other donors' samples.

The CDR3 protein is CASSEALSGLAGEKGFYEQYF. The DNA of the CDR3 is TGTGCCAGCAGTGAAGCGCTCTCGGGACTAGCGGGAGAGAAGGGTTTCTACGAGCAGTACTTC. This chain joins TRBV6-1 and TRBJ2-7, with 14 bases that match TRBD2. The V gene's germline CDR1 is MNHNS and CDR2 SASEGT. Losses at the gene ends were 0 bases for V and 3 bases for J; bases not matched to a gene: 16. The CDR3 length is 21 residues.